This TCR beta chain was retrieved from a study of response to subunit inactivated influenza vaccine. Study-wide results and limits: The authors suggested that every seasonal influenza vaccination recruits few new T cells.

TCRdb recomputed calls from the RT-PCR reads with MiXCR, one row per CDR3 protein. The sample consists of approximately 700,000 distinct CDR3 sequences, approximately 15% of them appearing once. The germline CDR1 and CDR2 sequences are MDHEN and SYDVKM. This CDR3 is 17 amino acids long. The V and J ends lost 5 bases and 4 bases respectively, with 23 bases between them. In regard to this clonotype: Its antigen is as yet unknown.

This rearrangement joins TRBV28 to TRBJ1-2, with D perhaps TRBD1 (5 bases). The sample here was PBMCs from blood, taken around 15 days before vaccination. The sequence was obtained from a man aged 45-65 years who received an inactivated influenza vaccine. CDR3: CASSQLGTFATFYGYTF. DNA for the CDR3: TGTGCCAGCAGTCAACTCGGGACGTTCGCAACCTTCTATGGCTACACCTTC.